The clone carrying this TCR beta chain was recorded at least ten times. This record belongs to a study of blood T cells in healthy people across ages. The use of a sample-barcoded 5' primer and a J-beta primer mix characterized a second PCR of roughly 6 to 12 cycles. MiXCR, applied by TCRdb to the 5' RACE reads, yields one record per CDR3 protein. The sample holds some 1,000,000 distinct CDR3 sequences, approximately 25% seen once. The data also belong to a second study, concerning T cells of mothers and their children.

This TCR derives from a girl aged 2 to 10 in good health. Specimen: blood.

The CDR3 sequence: CASSAWASGTYEQYF. The CDR3 DNA sequence: TGTGCCAGCAGTGCCTGGGCGAGCGGGACGTACGAGCAGTACTTC. The genes are TRBV2 and TRBJ2-7; 7 bases fit TRBD2. The CDR3 is made up of 15 amino acids. Per germline, CDR1 SNHLY and CDR2 FYNNEI. The ends lost 4 bases at V and 4 bases at J; junction bases unmatched: 10.